The T cell receptor (beta chain) under discussion was sequenced for a study of graft-versus-host responses after intestinal transplantation (dated by TCRdb to about 2021). Regarding the research as a whole: Multivisceral, liver-intestinal, or isolated intestinal transplants were received by the recipients. All recipients received anti-thymocyte globulin induction followed by maintenance tacrolimus and steroids for 3 to 4 years. After intestinal transplantation, graft-versus-host and host-versus-graft alloreactive T cell clones were followed in the graft, circulation and bone marrow using bulk TCR-beta CDR3 sequencing. To identify alloreactive clones, pre-transplant mixed lymphocyte reaction products were sequenced and then compared with unstimulated pre-transplant donor and recipient T cells. The cohort enrolled some 24 intestinal transplant recipients, one of whom was a retransplant, and 3 patients without pretransplant specimens were excluded. Donor T cell macrochimerism was defined as a peak of at least 4% donor T cells among recipient peripheral blood mononuclear cells. Instead of going to the commercial service, samples from a few later patients were sequenced in-house on an Illumina MiSeq and processed with MiXCR. Paper-wide results and their limitations: In patients with donor T cell macrochimerism, the allografts had high GvH to HvG T cell clonal ratios. Conclusions were limited by the relatively low number and heterogeneity of intestinal transplant patients. Early after transplant, peak levels of circulating GvH clones were associated with declines in HvG clones. GvH clones turned up in recipient bone marrow, with some appearing earlier in ileal mucosa or blood, a pattern consistent with an intestinal mucosal origin.

The library relied on the immunoSEQ multiplex PCR assay. For most patients, genomic DNA was subjected to high-throughput TCR-beta CDR3 sequencing by Adaptive Biotechnologies. On the study's bioinformatics: TCR sequencing data for approximately 19 patients were retrieved from Adaptive's ImmunoSEQ software; a few other patients were processed with MiXCR and VDJtools. CDR3 nucleotide sequences shared by donor and recipient were removed because the origin of these sequences could not be assigned. At least 2-fold expansion over unstimulated cells and a minimum CFSE-low frequency of 0.002% (template counts) or 0.001% (read counts) were required for clones to be classified as alloreactive. Mappable clones were those detected in sequenced pre-transplant spleen, lymph node, or MLR CFSE-low populations of the donor or recipient. Cumulative frequency of alloreactive clones was calculated as a percentage of all sequences weighted by copy number. Imported from immuneACCESS, the table was reduced by TCRdb to in-frame sequences with V and J called. These copies leave out some clones; in studies compared against another copy, an unresolved V gene accounts for under half, and the cause of the remainder is not known. D and trimming come from the DNA, and the V and J calls and clone size come from that table. This sample has about 97,000 clones in its table, and approximately 90% of those were observed once. About 16% of the sample lies in the top ten.

In the case of this clone: Its antigen is unknown. No base quality values were provided; no much bigger clone lies one nucleotide off.

In the first month after transplant, blood samples were collected up to 4 times, and after that at least monthly when available. V lost 0 bases and J lost 4 bases; the stretch between them is 8 bases long. CDR1 and CDR2 were assigned from the germline V gene as SGHTS and YDEGEE. The CDR3 spans 15 residues, from the cysteine through the phenylalanine. Just CDR3 DNA is preserved here, 45 bases in frame from base 1. The receptor was isolated from a human patient who received an intestinal transplant, so some T cells may come from the graft donor. The sequence links TRBV5-8 to TRBJ1-6; no D gene is confidently identified. This material consisted of PBMCs, taken approximately 470 days after intestinal transplant. The nucleotides read TGTGCCAGCAGCTTGGAACAGCCATATAATTCACCCCTCCACTTT. Protein translation: CASSLEQPYNSPLHF. Supplemented by the reference TRBV5-8 and TRBJ1-6 proteins around the CDR3, the complete variable domain is EAGVTQSPTHLIKTRGQQATLRCSPISGHTSVYWYQQALGLGLQFLLWYDEGEERNRGNFPPRFSGRQFPNYSSELNVNALELEDSALYLCASSLEQPYNSPLHFGNGTRLTVT.